These T cell receptor beta chains were read from a single sample in a study of long-term antiretroviral therapy in people with HIV. The assay was immunoSEQ multiplex PCR, and TCRdb's table has in-frame clones only and misses some. This repertoire shows some 30,000 clones, roughly 90% found once; its top ten account for more than 0.8%. This specimen consisted of unsorted PBMCs, obtained 2 years after starting antiretroviral therapy. These receptors were obtained from a man in his forties or fifties with HIV. Each CDR3 is given with its conserved first and last residue. For some rows the clone size is stated as once, few or many, or as a class when expanded; others skip it.

cdr3_aa clone_size cdr3_length v_call
CASTRTGNGYTF - 12 TRBV6-5
CASSLDRPRDEQFF - 14 TRBV5-1
CATSRGGDTQYF - 12 TRBV15
CASSRQGAWEQYF - 13 TRBV6-5
CAWSRGSENTEAFF - 14 TRBV30
CASSPGLRGNEQFF - 14 TRBV5-4
CASSPFRGRATGELFF - 16 TRBV7-9
CASSSGTGNSPLHF - 14 TRBV5-1
CASSLDRGLGYTF - 13 TRBV5-4
CASSLDATNEKLFF once 14 TRBV11-2
CATSSYNEQFF - 11 TRBV15
CASSENTGELFF - 12 TRBV9
CASSEGTYFRSETQYF - 16 TRBV25-1
CASSLGGLAGPSYEQYF - 17 TRBV5-1
CASSLSTANQPQHF - 14 TRBV28
CASSLQGNQPQHF once 13 TRBV7-2
CASSPSGNTDTQYF - 14 TRBV5-5
CASGGNYNEQFF - 12 TRBV27
CASSRSQTGSYGYTF - 15 TRBV6-5
CASSPGGGTGELFF few 14 TRBV7-7
CASSQGQGILSGNTIYF - 17 TRBV4-3
CASSGGTSGRVNEQFF - 16 TRBV5-6
CASSSSLRRDYNEQFF - 16 TRBV11-2
CASSLSPGRGVGNTIYF - 17 TRBV11-2
CASSLEGDLAGNTIYF - 16 TRBV28
CASTSGGELFF - 11 TRBV19
CASSSITDEKLFF - 13 TRBV5-5
CASSLVSVSNQPQHF once 15 TRBV7-2
CASSRRPGSGYTF few 13 TRBV27
CASSPGQATNQPQHF - 15 TRBV18